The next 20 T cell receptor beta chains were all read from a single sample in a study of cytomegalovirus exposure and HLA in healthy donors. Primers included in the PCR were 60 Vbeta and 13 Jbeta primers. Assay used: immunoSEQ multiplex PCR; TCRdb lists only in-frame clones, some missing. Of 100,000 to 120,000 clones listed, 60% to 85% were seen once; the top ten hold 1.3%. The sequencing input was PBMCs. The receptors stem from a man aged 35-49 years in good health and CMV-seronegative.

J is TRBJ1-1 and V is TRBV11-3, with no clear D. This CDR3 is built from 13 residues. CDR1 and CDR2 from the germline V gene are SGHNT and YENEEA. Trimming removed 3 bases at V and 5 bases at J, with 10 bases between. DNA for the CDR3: TGTGCCAGCAGCTTTAGTTCACTGACTGAAGCTTTCTTT. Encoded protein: CASSFSSLTEAFF.

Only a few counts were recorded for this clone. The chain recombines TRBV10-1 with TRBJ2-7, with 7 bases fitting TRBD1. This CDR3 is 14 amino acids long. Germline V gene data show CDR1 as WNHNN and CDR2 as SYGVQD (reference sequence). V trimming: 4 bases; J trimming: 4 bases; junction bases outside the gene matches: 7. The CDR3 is CASSAIGDSYEQYF. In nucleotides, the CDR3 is TGCGCCAGCAGTGCGATTGGGGACAGTTACGAGCAGTACTTC.

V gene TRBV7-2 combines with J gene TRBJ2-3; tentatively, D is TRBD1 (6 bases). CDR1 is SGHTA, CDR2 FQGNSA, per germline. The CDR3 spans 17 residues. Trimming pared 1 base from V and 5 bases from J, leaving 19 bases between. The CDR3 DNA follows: TGTGCCAGCAGCTTAGGAGCTTTAATGGCAGGGGTAGATACGCAGTATTTT. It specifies CASSLGALMAGVDTQYF.

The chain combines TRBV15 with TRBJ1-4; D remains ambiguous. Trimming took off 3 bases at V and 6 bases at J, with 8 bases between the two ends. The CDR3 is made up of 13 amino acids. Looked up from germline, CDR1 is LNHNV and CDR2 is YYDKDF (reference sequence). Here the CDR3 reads CATSSDTHEKLFF. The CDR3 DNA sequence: TGTGCCACCAGCAGCGACACTCATGAAAAACTGTTTTTT.

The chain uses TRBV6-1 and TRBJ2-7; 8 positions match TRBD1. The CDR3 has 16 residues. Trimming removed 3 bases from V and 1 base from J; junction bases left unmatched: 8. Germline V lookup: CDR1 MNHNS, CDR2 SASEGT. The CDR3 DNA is TGTGCCAGCAGTGAGCGGGACAGGATGACTTCCTACGAGCAGTACTTC. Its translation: CASSERDRMTSYEQYF.

This chain's CDR3 is CASTPLRPGQFSGANVLTF. The CDR3 DNA is TGTGCCAGCACACCCCTCCGCCCGGGACAATTCTCTGGGGCCAACGTCCTGACTTTC. This chain links TRBV27 with TRBJ2-6; weak D call: TRBD1 (6 bases). Germline values: CDR1 MNHEY, CDR2 SMNVEV (reference sequence). The CDR3 totals 19 residues. Deletions cut 7 bases from V and 0 bases from J, with 22 bases between. The complete variable domain, with remaining parts taken from reference TRBV27 and TRBJ2-6, reads EAQVTQNPRYLITVTGKKLTVTCSQNMNHEYMSWYRQDPGLGLRQIYYSMNVEVTDKGDVPEGYKVSRKEKRNFPLILESPSPNQTSLYFCASTPLRPGQFSGANVLTFGAGSRLTVL.

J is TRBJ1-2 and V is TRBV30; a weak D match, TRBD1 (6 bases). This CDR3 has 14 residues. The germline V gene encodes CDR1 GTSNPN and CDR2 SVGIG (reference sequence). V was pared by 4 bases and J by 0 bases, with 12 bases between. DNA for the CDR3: TGTGCCTGGACCAAGGACAGCTCTAACTATGGCTACACCTTC. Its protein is CAWTKDSSNYGYTF.

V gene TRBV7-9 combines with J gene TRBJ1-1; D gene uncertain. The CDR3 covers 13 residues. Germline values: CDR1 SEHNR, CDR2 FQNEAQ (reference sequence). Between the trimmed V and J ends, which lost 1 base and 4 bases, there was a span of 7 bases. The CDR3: CASSLGLATEAFF. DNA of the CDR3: TGTGCCAGCAGCTTAGGGCTCGCCACTGAAGCTTTCTTT.

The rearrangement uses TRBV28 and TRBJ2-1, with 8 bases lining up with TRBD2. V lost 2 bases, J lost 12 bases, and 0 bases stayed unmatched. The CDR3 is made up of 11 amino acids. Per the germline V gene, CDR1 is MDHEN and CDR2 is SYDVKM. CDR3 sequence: CASSLSGGQFF. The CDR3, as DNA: TGTGCCAGCAGTTTAAGCGGGGGGCAGTTCTTC.

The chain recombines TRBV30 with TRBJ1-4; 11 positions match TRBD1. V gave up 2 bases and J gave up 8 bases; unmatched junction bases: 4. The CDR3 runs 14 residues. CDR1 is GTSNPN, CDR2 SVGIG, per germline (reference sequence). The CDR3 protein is CAWSKGQGGEKLFF. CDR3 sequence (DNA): TGTGCCTGGAGTAAGGGACAGGGGGGAGAAAAACTGTTTTTT.

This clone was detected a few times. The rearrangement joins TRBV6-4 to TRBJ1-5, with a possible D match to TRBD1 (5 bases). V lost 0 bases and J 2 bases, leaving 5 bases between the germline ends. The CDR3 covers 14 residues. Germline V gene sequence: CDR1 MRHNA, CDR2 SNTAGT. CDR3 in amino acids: CASSDSGGNQPQHF. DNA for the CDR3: TGTGCCAGCAGTGACTCAGGGGGCAATCAGCCCCAGCATTTT.

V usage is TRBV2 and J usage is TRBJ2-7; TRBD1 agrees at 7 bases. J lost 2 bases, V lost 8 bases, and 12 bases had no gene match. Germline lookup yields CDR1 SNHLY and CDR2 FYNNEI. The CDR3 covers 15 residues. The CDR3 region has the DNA TGTGCCAGCTACCTCCGGGACAGAAGAACCTACGAGCAGTACTTC. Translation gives CASYLRDRRTYEQYF.

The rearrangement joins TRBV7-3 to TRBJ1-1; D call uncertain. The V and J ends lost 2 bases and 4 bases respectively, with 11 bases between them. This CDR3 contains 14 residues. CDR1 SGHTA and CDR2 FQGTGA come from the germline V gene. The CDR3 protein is CASSLGGLGTEAFF. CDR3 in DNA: TGTGCCAGCAGCTTAGGAGGTTTGGGCACTGAAGCTTTCTTT.

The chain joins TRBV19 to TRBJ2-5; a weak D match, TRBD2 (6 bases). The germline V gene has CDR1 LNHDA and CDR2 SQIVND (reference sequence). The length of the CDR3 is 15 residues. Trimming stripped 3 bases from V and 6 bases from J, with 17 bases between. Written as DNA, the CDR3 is TGTGCCAGTAGTATCAATTCGCAGGGAGGACAGACCCAGTACTTC. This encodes CASSINSQGGQTQYF. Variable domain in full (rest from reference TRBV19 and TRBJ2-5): DGGITQSPKYLFRKEGQNVTLSCEQNLNHDAMYWYRQDPGQGLRLIYYSQIVNDFQKGDIAEGYSVSREKKESFPLTVTSAQKNPTAFYLCASSINSQGGQTQYFGPGTRLLVL.

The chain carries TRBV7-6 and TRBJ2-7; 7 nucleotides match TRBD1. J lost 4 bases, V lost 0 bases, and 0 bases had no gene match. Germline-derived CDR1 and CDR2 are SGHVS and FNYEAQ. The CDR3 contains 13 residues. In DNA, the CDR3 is TGTGCCAGCAGCTTAGCGGGACAGTACGAGCAGTACTTC. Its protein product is CASSLAGQYEQYF.

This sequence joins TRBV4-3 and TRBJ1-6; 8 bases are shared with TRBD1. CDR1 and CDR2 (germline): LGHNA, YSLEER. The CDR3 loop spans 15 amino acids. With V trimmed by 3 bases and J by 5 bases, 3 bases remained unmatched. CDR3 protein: CASSQDRANNSPLHF. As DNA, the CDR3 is TGCGCCAGCAGCCAGGACAGGGCTAATAATTCACCCCTCCACTTT.

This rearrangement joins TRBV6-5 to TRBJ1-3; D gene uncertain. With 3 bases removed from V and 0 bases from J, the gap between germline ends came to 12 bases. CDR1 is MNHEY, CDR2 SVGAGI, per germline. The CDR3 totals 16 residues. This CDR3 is CASSYSASASGNTIYF. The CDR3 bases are TGTGCCAGCAGTTATTCAGCGTCTGCCTCTGGAAACACCATATATTTT.

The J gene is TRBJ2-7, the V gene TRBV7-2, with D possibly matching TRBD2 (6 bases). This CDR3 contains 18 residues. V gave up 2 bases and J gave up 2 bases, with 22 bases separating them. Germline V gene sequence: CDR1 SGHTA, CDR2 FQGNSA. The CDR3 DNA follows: TGTGCCAGCAGCTTATACGCAGGGTACGGGGGAGTTGCCTACGAGCAGTACTTC. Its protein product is CASSLYAGYGGVAYEQYF.

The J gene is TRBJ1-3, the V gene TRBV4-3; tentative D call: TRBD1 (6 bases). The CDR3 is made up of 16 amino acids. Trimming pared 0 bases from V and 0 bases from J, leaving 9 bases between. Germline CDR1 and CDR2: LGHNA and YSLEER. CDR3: CASSQDRTASGNTIYF. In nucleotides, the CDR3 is TGCGCCAGCAGCCAAGACCGGACAGCCTCTGGAAACACCATATATTTT.

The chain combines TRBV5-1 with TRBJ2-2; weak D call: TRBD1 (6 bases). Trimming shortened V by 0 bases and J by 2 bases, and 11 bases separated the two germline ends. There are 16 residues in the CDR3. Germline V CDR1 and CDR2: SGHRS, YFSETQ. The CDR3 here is CASSLAWTVNTGELFF. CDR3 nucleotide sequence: TGCGCCAGCAGCTTGGCATGGACAGTTAACACCGGGGAGCTGTTTTTT.